These 2 T cell receptor beta chains came from one sample sequenced in a study of spatial heterogeneity in lung cancer (dated by TCRdb to between 2019 and 2020). Receptor amplification or capture employed 5' RACE. Sequencing relied on a NextSeq 500. The public reads were quality trimmed at Q25 with fastp and then assembled into clones with MiXCR by TCRdb, keeping productive beta chains. All rows with the same CDR3 protein become a single entry with the most common DNA and genes. The sample profile shows some 40,000 distinct CDR3 sequences; roughly 5.6% of them were found once. The ten largest clones capture approximately 25% of the sample. This specimen's time point label, per the study, means: sample taken at primary tumor resection. For TCR sequencing, whole RNA was extracted from tumor and nontumor lung tissue, or from cryopreserved PBMC samples, and no cell sorting was done. Sequencing used PBMCs, obtained at surgery. Receptors originate from a female donor with early-stage non-small cell lung cancer.

The sample holds many counts of this clonotype. This chain uses TRBV12-3 or TRBV12-4 with TRBJ2-3, with 9 bases that match TRBD1. V trimming: 6 bases; J trimming: 7 bases; junction bases outside the gene matches: 14. This CDR3 is 16 amino acids long. The CDR3 reads CASRERTGAPRNTQYF. CDR3 coding DNA: TGTGCCAGCAGGGAAAGGACAGGGGCCCCGAGAAATACGCAGTATTTT.

Judged by abundance, this clonotype is large. The chain's CDR3 is CASSSRGIGELFF. The CDR3, as DNA: TGTGCCAGCAGTTCCAGGGGAATCGGGGAGCTGTTTTTT. The chain is built from TRBV28 and TRBJ2-2; TRBD1 is a possible D gene (6 bases). Trimming shortened V by 4 bases and J by 7 bases, and 10 bases separated the two germline ends. Germline V gives CDR1 MDHEN, CDR2 SYDVKM. The length of the CDR3 is 13 residues.